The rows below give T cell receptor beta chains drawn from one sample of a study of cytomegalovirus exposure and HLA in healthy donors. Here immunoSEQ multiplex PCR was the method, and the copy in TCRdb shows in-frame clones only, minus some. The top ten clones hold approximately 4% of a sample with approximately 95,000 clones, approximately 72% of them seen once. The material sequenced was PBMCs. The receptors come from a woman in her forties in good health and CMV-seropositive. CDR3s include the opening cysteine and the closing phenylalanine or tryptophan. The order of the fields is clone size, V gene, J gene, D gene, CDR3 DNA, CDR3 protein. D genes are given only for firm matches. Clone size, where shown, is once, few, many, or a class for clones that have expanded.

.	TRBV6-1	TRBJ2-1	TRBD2	TGTGCCAGCAGTGAAGCCCTAGCGGGCGAGCAGTTCTTC	CASSEALAGEQFF
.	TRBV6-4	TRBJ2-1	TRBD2	TGTGCCAGCAGTGACGGGTCGGGAGGGCCGAATGAGCAGTTCTTC	CASSDGSGGPNEQFF
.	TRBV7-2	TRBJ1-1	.	TGTGCCAGCAGCCCCCGGGTAACAGGGACTGAAGCTTTCTTT	CASSPRVTGTEAFF
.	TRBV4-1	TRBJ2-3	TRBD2	TGCGCCAGCAGCCAAGGGACGGCTAGCGGAGGGGATACGCAGTATTTT	CASSQGTASGGDTQYF
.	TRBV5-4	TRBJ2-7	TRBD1	TGTGCCAGCAGCGGTGGACAGGGCTACTCCTACGAGCAGTACTTC	CASSGGQGYSYEQYF
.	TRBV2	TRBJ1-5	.	TGTGCCAGCACATCGGACACAAATAGCAATCAGCCCCAGCATTTT	CASTSDTNSNQPQHF
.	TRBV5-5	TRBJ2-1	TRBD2	TGTGCCAGCAGCTCTAGCGGCAGCTCCTACAATGAGCAGTTCTTC	CASSSSGSSYNEQFF
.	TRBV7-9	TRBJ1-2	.	TGTGCCAGCAGCCCCTTGAGTTCCTATGGCTACACCTTC	CASSPLSSYGYTF
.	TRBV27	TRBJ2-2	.	TGTGCCAGCAGTTTATCACGGTTGACCGGGGAGCTGTTTTTT	CASSLSRLTGELFF
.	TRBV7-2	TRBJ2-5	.	TGTGCCAGCAGCGCCCCCAGCGTTCAAGAGACCCAGTACTTC	CASSAPSVQETQYF
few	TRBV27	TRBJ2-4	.	TGTGCCAGCAGTTCCGGCCCCGGAGGAAACATTCAGTACTTC	CASSSGPGGNIQYF
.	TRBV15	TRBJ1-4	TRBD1	TGTGCCACCAGCCGAGGACAGGGTAATGAAAAACTGTTTTTT	CATSRGQGNEKLFF
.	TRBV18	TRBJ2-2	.	TGTGCCAGCTCACCACGGGGGGTGACGAACACCGGGGAGCTGTTTTTT	CASSPRGVTNTGELFF
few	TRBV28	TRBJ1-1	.	TGTGCCAGCAGCGGACGGAGGCGAAAAGCTTTCTTT	CASSGRRRKAFF
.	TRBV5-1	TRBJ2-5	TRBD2	TGCGCCAGCAGCCTCGGACTAGCGGGAGTGCTATCGGAGACCCAGTACTTC	CASSLGLAGVLSETQYF
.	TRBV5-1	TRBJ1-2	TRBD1	TGCGCCAGCAGCCCCCCGGGACAGGGGGCATTAGACTATGGCTACACCTTC	CASSPPGQGALDYGYTF
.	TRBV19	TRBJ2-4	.	TGTGCCAGTAGACCCCGGGGGGCGGCCAAAAACATTCAGTACTTC	CASRPRGAAKNIQYF
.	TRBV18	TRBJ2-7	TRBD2	TGTGCCAGCTCACCGGGGACTAGTACTGTCTACGAGCAGTACTTC	CASSPGTSTVYEQYF
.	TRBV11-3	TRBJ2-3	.	TGTGCCAGCAGCTTAGGGCTAGCGAACACAGATACGCAGTATTTT	CASSLGLANTDTQYF
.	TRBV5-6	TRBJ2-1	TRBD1	TGTGCCAGCAGCCGAGACAGGGCCAATGAGCAGTTCTTC	CASSRDRANEQFF
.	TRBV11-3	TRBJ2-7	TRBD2	TGTGCCAGCAGCGACAGCTTTAGCGGGAGGGCCTTCGAGCAGTACTTC	CASSDSFSGRAFEQYF
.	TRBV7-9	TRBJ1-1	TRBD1	TGTGCCAGCAGCTTAGAAGCAGGGGGCATGAACACTGAAGCTTTCTTT	CASSLEAGGMNTEAFF
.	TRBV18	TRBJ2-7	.	TGTGCCAGCTCACCAAGTCGCGAGCAGTACTTC	CASSPSREQYF
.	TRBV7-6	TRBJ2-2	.	TGTGCCAGCAGCTTAGGTCGGGAGCTAAACGGGGAGCTGTTTTTT	CASSLGRELNGELFF
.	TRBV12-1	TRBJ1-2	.	TGTGCCAGCAGCAAGACAGGACCCTCAGATAACTTTATGAACTACACCTTC	CASSKTGPSDNFMNYTF
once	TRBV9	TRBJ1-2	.	TGTGCCAGCGGACCAACAGGGTCGGGGGGTGGCTACACCTTC	CASGPTGSGGGYTF
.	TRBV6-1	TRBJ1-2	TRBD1	TGTGCCAGCAGTGAGACAGGGAACTATGGCTACACCTTC	CASSETGNYGYTF
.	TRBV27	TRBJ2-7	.	TGTGCCAGCAGTTTGGGGCCGGCCTACGAGCAGTACTTC	CASSLGPAYEQYF
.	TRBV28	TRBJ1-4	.	TGTGCCAGCAGTTTGCGAGGTGGGGCCACTAATGAAAAACTGTTTTTT	CASSLRGGATNEKLFF
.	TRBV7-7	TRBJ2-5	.	TGTGCTAGCAGCCCGATCCCGGGACACGGGGAGACCCAGTACTTC	CASSPIPGHGETQYF
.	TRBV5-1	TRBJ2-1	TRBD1	TGCGCCAGCAGCCCGGGTGGGACAGGGCCCTACAATGAGCAGTTCTTC	CASSPGGTGPYNEQFF
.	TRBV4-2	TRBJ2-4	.	TGTGCCAGCAGCCAACAAGAGGGGGAGGGAGGCAAAAACATTCAGTACTTC	CASSQQEGEGGKNIQYF
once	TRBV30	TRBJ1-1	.	TGTGCCTGGAAGCCTCGGGTGGGTCTGAGCACTGAAGCTTTCTTT	CAWKPRVGLSTEAFF
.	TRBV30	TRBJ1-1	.	TGTGCCTGGAGGACCGTGGGGGCCTCCACTGAAGCTTTCTTT	CAWRTVGASTEAFF
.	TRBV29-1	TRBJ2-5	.	TGCAGCGTTGCAGTTTTGGAGACCCAGTACTTC	CSVAVLETQYF
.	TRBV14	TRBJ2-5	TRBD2	TGTGCCAGCAGCCAACTCCGGGGAGGGGCGGAGACCCAGTACTTC	CASSQLRGGAETQYF